A single sample is the source of the 5 T cell receptor beta chains below, sequenced in a study of blood T cell repertoires in COVID-19. Profiled with immunoSEQ multiplex PCR; TCRdb holds only in-frame clones, not every one. The sample lists 150,000 to 200,000 clones, 83% occurring once. The sample taken for sequencing was PBMCs or T cells enriched from blood (not recorded which). These receptors came from a woman in her fifties or sixties who had recovered from COVID-19.

This sequence joins TRBV19 and TRBJ2-5; tentatively, D is TRBD2 (7 bases). Germline values: CDR1 LNHDA, CDR2 SQIVND (reference sequence). The V end lost 5 bases, the J end lost 1 base, and 11 bases lay between the germline ends. The CDR3 contains 14 residues. The CDR3 loop is CASSGRGVQETQYF. The CDR3 nucleotides read TGTGCCAGTAGTGGGAGGGGGGTCCAAGAGACCCAGTACTTC.

The rearrangement links TRBV6-5 to TRBJ2-5, with D maybe TRBD2 (5 bases). The germline V gene encodes CDR1 MNHEY and CDR2 SVGAGI. V was trimmed by 2 bases and J by 3 bases, leaving 10 bases between them. This CDR3 has 14 amino acids. This chain's CDR3 is CASSYIGGEETQYF. The CDR3 DNA is TGTGCCAGCAGTTACATTGGAGGTGAAGAGACCCAGTACTTC.

This sequence joins TRBV6-5 and TRBJ1-2; perhaps TRBD1 as D (6 bases). The CDR3 totals 15 residues. The germline V and J ends were trimmed by 6 bases and 4 bases, with 18 bases remaining between them. In germline, CDR1 is MNHEY, CDR2 SVGAGI. CDR3 bases: TGTGCCAGCAGCCGTTCGCAGACAGGTTCCTATGGCTACACCTTC. Translating gives CASSRSQTGSYGYTF.

The chain has TRBV2 and TRBJ2-1, with 8 bases identical to TRBD2. Germline CDR1 and CDR2: SNHLY and FYNNEI. CDR3 length equals 15 residues. With 7 bases clipped from V and 7 bases from J, the junction kept 12 bases outside the gene matches. The CDR3, as DNA: TGTGCCAGCAAAGATTCGGGACTAGTCGGGAATGAGCAGTTCTTC. Encoded protein: CASKDSGLVGNEQFF. Based on the CDR3 plus reference TRBV2 and TRBJ2-1, the full variable domain is EPEVTQTPSHQVTQMGQEVILRCVPISNHLYFYWYRQILGQKVEFLVSFYNNEISEKSEIFDDQFSVERPDGSNFTLKIRSTKLEDSAMYFCASKDSGLVGNEQFFGPGTRLTVL.

The chain couples TRBV18 to TRBJ1-4; 7 nucleotides agree with TRBD1. The CDR3 loop spans 17 amino acids. Per the germline V gene, CDR1 is KGHSH and CDR2 is LQKENI. V was pared by 4 bases and J by 1 base, with 9 bases of the junction left unmatched. The CDR3 sequence: CASSLKDRQLTNEKLFF. DNA of the CDR3: TGTGCCAGCTCACTCAAGGACAGGCAGCTAACTAATGAAAAACTGTTTTTT.